These 12 T cell receptor beta chains were all obtained from the same sample, sequenced in a study of tumor and adjacent non-tumor tissue in lung cancer (dated by TCRdb to the late 2010s). Bulk unsorted tissue served as the source for RNA extraction, and RNA quality was assessed using a NanoDrop ND-1000 and an Agilent 2100. Preparation of the library involved multiplex PCR. Instrument used: Illumina HiSeq 2500. TCRbeta libraries were constructed through three rounds of nested PCR with primers (Table S4) according to protocols adapted from ARM-PCR. TCRdb redid the processing of the public reads, applying fastp at Q25 and MiXCR, and retained in-frame beta chains. For every CDR3 protein sequence, its rows merge into one entry that carries the most common genes and DNA. This sample is represented by more than 85,000 distinct CDR3 sequences; 60% to 80% of them were singletons. The ten most abundant clones make up about 40% of the sample.

Source material: lung tumor tissue. The receptors derive from a woman aged 55-70 years with non-small cell lung cancer.

With regard to this clonotype: A much more abundant neighbour one base away suggests this may be a read error. This chain links TRBV4-1 with TRBJ2-5; 13 nucleotides line up with TRBD2. The CDR3 is made up of 16 amino acids. After removal of 4 bases from V and 4 bases from J, the junction contained 6 bases not matched to a gene. CDR1 is MGHRA and CDR2 is YSYEKL in the germline V gene. CDR3 in DNA: TGCGCCAGCAGCCTTCGACTAGCGGGGGGCCGAGAGACCCAGTACTTC. It is translated as CASSLRLAGGRETQYF.

As regards this clonotype: A junction end diverges from the germline sequence, so it may reflect a read error. The rearrangement links TRBV12-3 or TRBV12-4 to TRBJ2-3; possible D gene TRBD1, 5 bases. The CDR3 totals 13 residues. The CDR3 protein is CASKTRGTDMQYF. For the CDR3, the DNA is TGTGCCAGCAAGACAAGGGGCACAGATATGCAGTATTTT.

To note about this clonotype: The CDR3 does not end in the conserved phenylalanine or tryptophan, so this is likely a read error. The V call is TRBV10-3, the J call TRBJ2-7; D is possibly TRBD1 or TRBD2 (5 bases each). This CDR3 comprises 14 residues. The germline gives CDR1 ENHRY, CDR2 SYGVKD. The CDR3 DNA reads as TGTACCATCAGTGAGCGAGGCAGGGACGACGAGCAGTACATC. This sequence encodes CTISERGRDDEQYI.

A word on this clonotype: The junction departs from germline at one end; a sequencing error may be responsible. The rearrangement joins TRBV14 to TRBJ2-1; a weak D match, TRBD1 (5 bases). Germline CDR1 reads SGHDN; CDR2 reads FVKESK. This CDR3 spans 13 amino acids. The CDR3 DNA follows: TGTGCCAGCAGCTCGGTCAGGGATGGTGAGCTGTTCTTC. It yields the protein CASSSVRDGELFF.

V and J are TRBV9 and TRBJ2-6; no firm D call. Germline V gene lookup returns CDR1 SGDLS and CDR2 YYNGEE. This CDR3 has 16 amino acids. V was cut by 0 bases and J by 0 bases, with 7 bases left in between. The CDR3 is CASSVGLTSGANVLTF. The CDR3 DNA sequence: TGTGCCAGCAGCGTAGGACTGACCTCTGGGGCCAACGTCCTGACTTTC.

The V and J genes are TRBV6-1 and TRBJ1-4; no clear D gene. Per germline, CDR1 MNHNS and CDR2 SASEGT. V gave up 7 bases and J gave up 3 bases, with 21 bases separating them. The CDR3 contains 17 residues. In DNA form, the CDR3 reads TGTGCCAGCATTGAGGGTCCGGGAATGACATCTAATGAAAAACTGTTTTTT. This encodes CASIEGPGMTSNEKLFF.

This clonotype came up many times. V gene TRBV20-1 combines with J gene TRBJ2-1, with 14 bases that match TRBD2. The CDR3 sequence is 14 residues long. The germline gives CDR1 DFQATT, CDR2 SNEGSKA (reference sequence). Trimming took 6 bases from V and 12 from J; bases not matched to a gene: 10. The CDR3 DNA is TGCAGTGCGGTTCCGGGACTAGCGGGAGAAGGGCAGTTCTTC. Encoded protein: CSAVPGLAGEGQFF.

This rearrangement joins TRBV6-5 to TRBJ2-7; 9 positions agree with TRBD2. The J segment lost 5 bases and the V segment lost 8 bases, leaving 10 bases of the junction unmatched. Looked up from germline, CDR1 is MNHEY and CDR2 is SVGAGI. This CDR3 comprises 14 residues. CDR3 sequence reads: CASCFMGLADEQYF. Here the CDR3 DNA reads TGTGCCAGCTGTTTCATGGGACTAGCCGACGAGCAGTACTTC.

The chain has TRBV20-1 and TRBJ2-7; 11 nucleotides match TRBD1. The germline V gene encodes CDR1 DFQATT and CDR2 SNEGSKA (reference sequence). This CDR3 comprises 12 residues. The CDR3 region is CNGQGAGYEQYF. The CDR3, as DNA: TGCAATGGACAGGGGGCGGGTTACGAGCAGTACTTC.

Notes on this clonotype: At one end, the junction sequence differs from germline, possibly due to a read error. This chain joins TRBV20-1 and TRBJ1-5, with D unclear. The CDR3 has 14 amino acids. Germline V CDR1 and CDR2: DFQATT, SNEGSKA (reference sequence). The CDR3 DNA reads TGCGGTGCCCTAACCCCGAACGGCAATCAGCCCCAGCATTTT. Translation gives CGALTPNGNQPQHF.

This rearrangement joins TRBV20-1 to TRBJ1-6; D remains ambiguous. The V and J ends lost 6 bases and 8 bases respectively, with 17 bases between them. The CDR3 loop spans 14 amino acids. In germline, CDR1 is DFQATT, CDR2 SNEGSKA (reference sequence). CDR3 DNA: TGCAGTGCCGGACTGCAACACGGCGATTCACCCCTCCACTTT. Its translation: CSAGLQHGDSPLHF.

V usage is TRBV5-1 and J usage is TRBJ1-4; D remains ambiguous. Germline V CDR1 and CDR2: SGHRS, YFSETQ. Trimming left V 4 bases short and J 9 bases short, with 19 bases between. This CDR3 is built from 15 residues. The CDR3 sequence: CASSGSFGPLQKLFF. CDR3 DNA: TGCGCCAGCAGCGGAAGTTTTGGACCTCTACAAAAACTGTTTTTT.